The rows below give T cell receptor beta chains drawn from one sample of a study of blood T cell repertoires in COVID-19. Method: immunoSEQ multiplex PCR; TCRdb's copy keeps in-frame clones and lacks some. The sample contains about 250,000 clones, roughly 89% of which appear only once. Source material: PBMCs or T cells enriched from blood (not recorded which). These receptors came from a woman in her twenties or thirties with acute COVID-19. CDR3s include the opening cysteine and the closing phenylalanine or tryptophan. D genes are given only for firm matches. A row's size may be missing; if present it is once, few, many or a size class.

CDR3nt	CDR3aa	v_gene	abundance	d_gene	j_gene
TGTGCCAGCCCGACAGGCGGGAGACCGAACACTGAAGCTTTCTTT	CASPTGGRPNTEAFF	TRBV6-5	NA	NA	TRBJ1-1
TGCGCCAGCAGCCAAGACCGGACAGGGAGCTCCTACAATGAGCAGTTCTTC	CASSQDRTGSSYNEQFF	TRBV4-3	NA	TRBD1	TRBJ2-1
TGTGCCAGCAGCCACCGGTCGGCGGTAAACATAGGAGATACGCAGTATTTT	CASSHRSAVNIGDTQYF	TRBV5-5	once	NA	TRBJ2-3
TGTGCCAGCGGGGCGTCGGGAGCTTTCTTT	CASGASGAFF	TRBV2	NA	NA	TRBJ1-1
TGTGCCACCAAGGGAACAGGAAATCAGCCCCAGCATTTT	CATKGTGNQPQHF	TRBV6-5	NA	NA	TRBJ1-5
TGTGCCAGCGAAAAAGGGGTTTCGCTCCTTCCTGAGCAGTTCTTC	CASEKGVSLLPEQFF	TRBV11-2	NA	NA	TRBJ2-1
TGTGCCAGCAGCTTGTACAGCGGGGCAATTCGAAACACCATATATTTT	CASSLYSGAIRNTIYF	TRBV5-6	NA	NA	TRBJ1-3
TGTGCCAGTATGGAGGACGGACTGAATGAAAAACTGTTTTTT	CASMEDGLNEKLFF	TRBV19	NA	NA	TRBJ1-4
TGTGCCAGCAGTGATGCAGGGGTGGGTACGCAGTATTTT	CASSDAGVGTQYF	TRBV6-1	NA	NA	TRBJ2-3
TGTGCCAGCAGTTACAGGGAGAATTCACCCCTCCACTTT	CASSYRENSPLHF	TRBV6-2/TRBV6-3	few	NA	TRBJ1-6
TGTGCCACCAGTGATTTTGGCAGGGATGAGCAGTTCTTC	CATSDFGRDEQFF	TRBV24-1	NA	NA	TRBJ2-1
TGTGCCAGCACTGGCAGGGGGTATTCTGGCAATCAGCCCCAGCATTTT	CASTGRGYSGNQPQHF	TRBV2	NA	TRBD1	TRBJ1-5
TGCAGCGTTGGCGATAGCTATGGCTACACCTTC	CSVGDSYGYTF	TRBV29-1	NA	NA	TRBJ1-2
TGTGCCAGTAGTCCCCAGGGCATTAGCTCCTCCTACAATGAGCAGTTCTTC	CASSPQGISSSYNEQFF	TRBV19	NA	NA	TRBJ2-1
TGTGCCACCAGTGATACCCAACAGGGTTCCGGGGAGCTGTTTTTT	CATSDTQQGSGELFF	TRBV24-1	NA	NA	TRBJ2-2
TGTGCCAGCAGCCAAGTACCCCTCCGCAGGATCTATGGCTACACCTTC	CASSQVPLRRIYGYTF	TRBV3-1/TRBV3-2	NA	NA	TRBJ1-2
TGTGCCAGCTCACCACGAGACAGGCTCAACACCGGGGAGCTGTTTTTT	CASSPRDRLNTGELFF	TRBV18	NA	NA	TRBJ2-2
TGTGCCAGCAGCCGCACCGCGCCGGGATCTGGCGAGCAGTACTTC	CASSRTAPGSGEQYF	TRBV5-6	NA	NA	TRBJ2-7
TGTGCCAGCAGTGACTCCAGCTCCTACAATGAGCAGTTCTTC	CASSDSSSYNEQFF	TRBV2	NA	NA	TRBJ2-1
TGTGCCAGCACCACTAGGCGGCAGGGGGGCAGAAACACCATATATTTT	CASTTRRQGGRNTIYF	TRBV6-4	NA	TRBD1	TRBJ1-3
TGTGCCAGCAGCCCCCTAGCGGGGGGGCGGGGAGATACGCAGTATTTT	CASSPLAGGRGDTQYF	TRBV7-2	NA	TRBD2	TRBJ2-3
TGTGCCAGCAGCCCCGGCGGCCACGAGCAGTACTTC	CASSPGGHEQYF	TRBV9	few	NA	TRBJ2-7
TGCGCCAGCAGCCAGGGGGCCGGGACGAACACCGGGGAGCTGTTTTTT	CASSQGAGTNTGELFF	TRBV4-1	many	NA	TRBJ2-2
TGTGCCAGCAGCTGGTGGACGGGGGACCAAGAGACCCAGTACTTC	CASSWWTGDQETQYF	TRBV6-5	NA	NA	TRBJ2-5
TGTGCCAGTAGTTGGAGGGTGTCTGGGGCCAACGTCCTGACTTTC	CASSWRVSGANVLTF	TRBV19	NA	NA	TRBJ2-6
TGTGCCAGCAGCTCCGGGACTCCTCGCTACAATGAGCAGTTCTTC	CASSSGTPRYNEQFF	TRBV27	NA	NA	TRBJ2-1
TGTGCCATCAGTGACCCCCTAGGGGGACAGGGGGTACTTCAGCCCCAGCATTTT	CAISDPLGGQGVLQPQHF	TRBV10-3	NA	TRBD1	TRBJ1-5
TGTGCCAGCACACCGGGACACCTGAACACCGGGGAGCTGTTTTTT	CASTPGHLNTGELFF	TRBV6-5	NA	NA	TRBJ2-2
TGCAGTGCTGGGCAGGGGGAGGGCTACACCTTC	CSAGQGEGYTF	TRBV20-1	NA	TRBD1	TRBJ1-2
TGCGCCAGCAGAACGCCCGGACTAGCGGGGGAGCAGTTCTTC	CASRTPGLAGEQFF	TRBV10-2	NA	TRBD2	TRBJ2-1
TGTGCCAGCAGTCTGGACAGATATGGAAACACCATATATTTT	CASSLDRYGNTIYF	TRBV11-2	few	NA	TRBJ1-3
TGTGCCAGCAGTGGATTGACAGGGTACAAATACGAGCAGTACTTC	CASSGLTGYKYEQYF	TRBV2	NA	TRBD1	TRBJ2-7
TGTGCCAGCAGTTTATTCCCGGGACAGACCTATGGCTACACCTTC	CASSLFPGQTYGYTF	TRBV28	NA	TRBD1	TRBJ1-2
TGTGCCAGCAGCTTGCGTGTACAGGTTGTGGATACGCAGTATTTT	CASSLRVQVVDTQYF	TRBV5-6	NA	NA	TRBJ2-3
TGTGCCAGCAGTGAACACAGGGTGGAGGGAAACACCATATATTTT	CASSEHRVEGNTIYF	TRBV6-1	NA	NA	TRBJ1-3
TGTGCCAGTAGTATCCTCCCCAGCGCACTGTTTTTT	CASSILPSALFF	TRBV19	NA	NA	TRBJ1-4
TGTGCCAGCAGCCCAACGGGGGGGCCGGGGAATGAGCAGTTCTTC	CASSPTGGPGNEQFF	TRBV7-9	NA	TRBD2	TRBJ2-1
TGTGCCAGCAGCTTTCTAGCGGGGGGCCTATACGAGCAGTACTTC	CASSFLAGGLYEQYF	TRBV7-2	NA	TRBD2	TRBJ2-7
TGCGCCAGCAGTGTCGGGACAGGGCGTTATGATTCACCCCTCCACTTT	CASSVGTGRYDSPLHF	TRBV10-2	NA	TRBD1	TRBJ1-6
TGCGCCAGCAGCCATGTCGGGAGGAGGACGGGCCGGAACACTGAAGCTTTCTTT	CASSHVGRRTGRNTEAFF	TRBV4-1	NA	NA	TRBJ1-1
TGTGCCTGGAAGGGGTATTTACGCACCGGGGAGCTGTTTTTT	CAWKGYLRTGELFF	TRBV30	NA	NA	TRBJ2-2
TGTGCCAGCAGTCGCCCGAGCTCCTATAATTCACCCCTCCACTTT	CASSRPSSYNSPLHF	TRBV28	NA	NA	TRBJ1-6
TGTGCCTGGATCCCCACAGAGTTCAACACTGAAGCTTTCTTT	CAWIPTEFNTEAFF	TRBV30	NA	NA	TRBJ1-1
TGTGCCAGCAGTTCGATAGCGGCCCCATCCTACAATGAGCAGTTCTTC	CASSSIAAPSYNEQFF	TRBV3-1/TRBV3-2	NA	NA	TRBJ2-1
TGTGCCAGCAGCCCTGGACCGAGCCGGGGATATGGCTACACCTTC	CASSPGPSRGYGYTF	TRBV13	NA	NA	TRBJ1-2
TGTGCCTGGAGTGAGCGCAGGGGGGAGCAGTATTTT	CAWSERRGEQYF	TRBV30	NA	NA	TRBJ2-3
TGCGCCAGCAGCTTGACAGGGACCCTATGGGAGACCCAGTACTTC	CASSLTGTLWETQYF	TRBV5-1	NA	NA	TRBJ2-5
TGCGCCAGCAGCTTGGCGGGGGGAAACAATGAGCAGTTCTTC	CASSLAGGNNEQFF	TRBV5-1	NA	TRBD2	TRBJ2-1
TGTGCCAGCAGTGAGACAGGGGGAGGGTACGAGCAGTACTTC	CASSETGGGYEQYF	TRBV6-1	NA	TRBD1	TRBJ2-7
TGCAGCGTTGACCCCGGTTCCGGGGCACCCCTCCACTTT	CSVDPGSGAPLHF	TRBV29-1	few	NA	TRBJ1-6
TGCGCCAGCAGCTCCCAAACGGGTCAAATGGGCTACACCTTC	CASSSQTGQMGYTF	TRBV4-3	NA	NA	TRBJ1-2
TGTGCCAGCAGCTTACGCCTCCGGGGGGGAGTAGTTGGCTACACCTTC	CASSLRLRGGVVGYTF	TRBV5-8	NA	NA	TRBJ1-2
TGTGCCAGCAGGGGATGGGACAGTTATAACTATGGCTACACCTTC	CASRGWDSYNYGYTF	TRBV28	NA	TRBD1	TRBJ1-2
TGCGCCAGCAGCCATCCGGGACAGGGAGGGGAGACCCAGTACTTC	CASSHPGQGGETQYF	TRBV4-1	NA	TRBD1	TRBJ2-5
TGTGCCAGCAGCTCATCTGAGAGCACTGAAGCTTTCTTT	CASSSSESTEAFF	TRBV9	NA	NA	TRBJ1-1
TGCGCCAGCAGCAGAAGCGGGGGGGCTTACGAGCAGTACTTC	CASSRSGGAYEQYF	TRBV5-1	NA	TRBD2	TRBJ2-7
TGTGCCAGCAGTTTTGGGGGGTTCGGGCAGCCCCAGCATTTT	CASSFGGFGQPQHF	TRBV28	NA	NA	TRBJ1-5
TGTGCCAGCAGTTCCCGGACTAGCGGGACTCGTGGAGAGCAGTACTTC	CASSSRTSGTRGEQYF	TRBV27	NA	TRBD2	TRBJ2-7
TGTGCCAGCAGCGCGACAGGGGGCGGGAATCAGCCCCAGCATTTT	CASSATGGGNQPQHF	TRBV9	once	TRBD1	TRBJ1-5
TGTGCCAGCAGTTACTCGACTAGCGGGGGAATCTACGAGCAGTACTTC	CASSYSTSGGIYEQYF	TRBV6-2/TRBV6-3	NA	TRBD2	TRBJ2-7